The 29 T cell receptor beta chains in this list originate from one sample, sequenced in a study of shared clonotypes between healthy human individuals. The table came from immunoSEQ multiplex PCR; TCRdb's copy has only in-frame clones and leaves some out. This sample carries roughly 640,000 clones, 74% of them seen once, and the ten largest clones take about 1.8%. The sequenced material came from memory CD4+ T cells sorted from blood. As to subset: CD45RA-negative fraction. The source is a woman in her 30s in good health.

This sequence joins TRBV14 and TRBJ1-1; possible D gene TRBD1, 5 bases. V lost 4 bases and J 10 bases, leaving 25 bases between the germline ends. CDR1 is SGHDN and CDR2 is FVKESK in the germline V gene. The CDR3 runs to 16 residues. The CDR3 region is CASSPSKSTGARPAFF. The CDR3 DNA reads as TGTGCCAGCAGCCCCTCCAAAAGTACCGGGGCCCGACCAGCTTTCTTT.

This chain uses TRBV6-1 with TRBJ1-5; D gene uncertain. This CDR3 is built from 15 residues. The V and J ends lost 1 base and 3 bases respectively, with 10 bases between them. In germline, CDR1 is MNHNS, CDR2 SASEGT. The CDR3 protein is CASSEGWVSNQPQHF. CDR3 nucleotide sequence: TGTGCCAGCAGTGAAGGGTGGGTGTCCAATCAGCCCCAGCATTTT.

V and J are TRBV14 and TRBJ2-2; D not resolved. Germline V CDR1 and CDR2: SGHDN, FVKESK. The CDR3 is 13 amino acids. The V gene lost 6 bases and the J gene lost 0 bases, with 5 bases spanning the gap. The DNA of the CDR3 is TGTGCCAGCAGTCGTACGAACACCGGGGAGCTGTTTTTT. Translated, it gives CASSRTNTGELFF.

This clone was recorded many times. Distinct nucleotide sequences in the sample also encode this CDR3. The CDR3 nucleotides are TGTGCCAGTAGTACACAAGGTGACACTGAAGCTTTCTTT. As protein: CASSTQGDTEAFF. V and J are TRBV19 and TRBJ1-1, with no clear D. The germline V gene encodes CDR1 LNHDA and CDR2 SQIVND (reference sequence). The CDR3 runs 13 residues. V was cut by 4 bases and J by 3 bases, with 9 bases left in between.

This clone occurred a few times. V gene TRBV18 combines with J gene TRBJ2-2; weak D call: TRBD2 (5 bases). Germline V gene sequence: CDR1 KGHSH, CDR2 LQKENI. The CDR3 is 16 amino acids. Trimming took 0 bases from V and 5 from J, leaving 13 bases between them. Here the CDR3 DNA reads TGTGCCAGCTCACCACCTGGTGGGAGCGGTACCGGGGAGCTGTTTTTT. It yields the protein CASSPPGGSGTGELFF.

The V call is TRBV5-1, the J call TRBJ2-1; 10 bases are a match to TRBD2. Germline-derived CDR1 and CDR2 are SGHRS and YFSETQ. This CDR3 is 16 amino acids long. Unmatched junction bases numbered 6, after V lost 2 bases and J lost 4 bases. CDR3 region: CASSFSSGSKYNEQFF. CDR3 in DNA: TGCGCCAGCAGCTTTTCTAGCGGGAGTAAATACAATGAGCAGTTCTTC. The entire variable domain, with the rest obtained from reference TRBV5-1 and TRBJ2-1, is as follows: KAGVTQTPRYLIKTRGQQVTLSCSPISGHRSVSWYQQTPGQGLQFLFEYFSETQRNKGNFPGRFSGRQFSNSRSEMNVSTLELGDSALYLCASSFSSGSKYNEQFFGPGTRLTVL.

CDR3 DNA sequence: TGTGCCAGTAGTATCACAGGGGGCAATGGTCAGCCCCAGCATTTT. This gives the protein CASSITGGNGQPQHF. The chain recombines TRBV19 with TRBJ1-5; 9 nucleotides line up with TRBD1. V lost 3 bases and J lost 6; bases outside the gene matches: 6. The CDR3 runs to 15 residues. The germline V gene encodes CDR1 LNHDA and CDR2 SQIVND (reference sequence).

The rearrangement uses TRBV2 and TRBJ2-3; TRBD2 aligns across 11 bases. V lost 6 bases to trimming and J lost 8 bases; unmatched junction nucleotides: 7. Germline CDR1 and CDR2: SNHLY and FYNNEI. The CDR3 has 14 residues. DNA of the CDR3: TGTGCCAGCAGCCTTAGCGGGAGGGGTAGTACGCAGTATTTT. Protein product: CASSLSGRGSTQYF.

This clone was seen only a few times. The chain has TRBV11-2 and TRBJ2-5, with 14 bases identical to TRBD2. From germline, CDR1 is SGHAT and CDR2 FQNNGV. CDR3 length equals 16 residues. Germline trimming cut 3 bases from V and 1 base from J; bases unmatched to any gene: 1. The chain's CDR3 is CASSLGLAGAQETQYF. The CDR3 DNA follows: TGTGCCAGCAGCTTGGGACTAGCGGGAGCCCAAGAGACCCAGTACTTC.

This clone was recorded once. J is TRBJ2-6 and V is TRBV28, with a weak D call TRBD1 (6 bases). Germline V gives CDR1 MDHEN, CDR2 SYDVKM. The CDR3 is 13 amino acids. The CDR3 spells CATTGPGANVLTF. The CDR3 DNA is TGTGCAACGACAGGCCCCGGGGCCAACGTCCTGACTTTC.

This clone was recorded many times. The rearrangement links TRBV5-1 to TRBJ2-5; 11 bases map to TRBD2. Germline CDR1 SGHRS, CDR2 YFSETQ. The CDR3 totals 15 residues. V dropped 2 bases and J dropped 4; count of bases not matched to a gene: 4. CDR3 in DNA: TGCGCCAGCAGCTTACAAGGGACTAGCGGAGAGACCCAGTACTTC. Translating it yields CASSLQGTSGETQYF.

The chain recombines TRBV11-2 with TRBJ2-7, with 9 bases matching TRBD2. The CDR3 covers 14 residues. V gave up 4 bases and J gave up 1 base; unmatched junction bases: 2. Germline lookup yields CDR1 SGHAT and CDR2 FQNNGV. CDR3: CASSYTSGSYEQYF. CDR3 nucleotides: TGTGCCAGCAGCTATACTAGCGGGTCCTACGAGCAGTACTTC.

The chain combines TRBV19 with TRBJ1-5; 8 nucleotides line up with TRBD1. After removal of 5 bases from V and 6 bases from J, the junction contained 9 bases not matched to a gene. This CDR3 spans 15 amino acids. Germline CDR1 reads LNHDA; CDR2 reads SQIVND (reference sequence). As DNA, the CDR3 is TGTGCCAGTAGTCGACAGGGGACGTCCGGTCAGCCCCAGCATTTT. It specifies CASSRQGTSGQPQHF.

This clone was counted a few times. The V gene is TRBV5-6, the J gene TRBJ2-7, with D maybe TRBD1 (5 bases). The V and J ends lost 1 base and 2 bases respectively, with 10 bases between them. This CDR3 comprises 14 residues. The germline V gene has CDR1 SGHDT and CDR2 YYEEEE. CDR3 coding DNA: TGTGCCAGCAGCTTGTTGGACACACCCTACGAGCAGTACTTC. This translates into CASSLLDTPYEQYF.

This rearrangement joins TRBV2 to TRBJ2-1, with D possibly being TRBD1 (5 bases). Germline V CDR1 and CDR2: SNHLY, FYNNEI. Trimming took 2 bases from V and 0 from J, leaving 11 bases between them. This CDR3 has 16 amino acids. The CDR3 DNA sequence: TGTGCCAGCAGTGAATTGGGGCCAGACTCCTACAATGAGCAGTTCTTC. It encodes CASSELGPDSYNEQFF.

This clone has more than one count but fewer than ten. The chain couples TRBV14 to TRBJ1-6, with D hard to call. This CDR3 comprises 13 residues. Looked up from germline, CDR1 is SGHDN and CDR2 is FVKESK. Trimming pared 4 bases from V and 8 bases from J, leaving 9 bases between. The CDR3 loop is CASSRNVDSPLHF. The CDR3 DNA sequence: TGTGCCAGCAGCCGGAATGTGGATTCACCCCTCCACTTT.

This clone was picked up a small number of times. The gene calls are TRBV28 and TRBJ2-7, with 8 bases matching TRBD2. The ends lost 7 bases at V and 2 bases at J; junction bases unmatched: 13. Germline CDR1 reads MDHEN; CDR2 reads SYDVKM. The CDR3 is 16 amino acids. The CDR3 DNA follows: TGTGCCAGCACCCCGGGAGGGGTGGCTTCCACCTACGAGCAGTACTTC. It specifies CASTPGGVASTYEQYF.

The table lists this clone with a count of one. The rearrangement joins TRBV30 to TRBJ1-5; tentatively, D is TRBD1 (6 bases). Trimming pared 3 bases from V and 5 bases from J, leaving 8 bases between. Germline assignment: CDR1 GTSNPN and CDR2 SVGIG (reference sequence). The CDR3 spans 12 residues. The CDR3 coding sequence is TGTGCCTGGAGCAGGGGCGATCAGCCCCAGCATTTT. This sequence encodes CAWSRGDQPQHF.

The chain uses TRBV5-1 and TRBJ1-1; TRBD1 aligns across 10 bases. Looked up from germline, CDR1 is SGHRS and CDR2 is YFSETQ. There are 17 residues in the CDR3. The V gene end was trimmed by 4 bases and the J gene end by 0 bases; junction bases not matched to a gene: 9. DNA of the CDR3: TGCGCCAGCAGCCCCGGACAGGGGGTAACCATGAACACTGAAGCTTTCTTT. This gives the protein CASSPGQGVTMNTEAFF.

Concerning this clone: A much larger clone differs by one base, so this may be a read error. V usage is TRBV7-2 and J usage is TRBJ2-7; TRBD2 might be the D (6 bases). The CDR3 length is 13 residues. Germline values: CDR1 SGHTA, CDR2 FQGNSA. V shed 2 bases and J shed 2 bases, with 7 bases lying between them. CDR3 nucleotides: TGTGCCAGCAGCTTACAGCGGGCCTACGAGCAGTACTTC. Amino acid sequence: CASSLQRAYEQYF.

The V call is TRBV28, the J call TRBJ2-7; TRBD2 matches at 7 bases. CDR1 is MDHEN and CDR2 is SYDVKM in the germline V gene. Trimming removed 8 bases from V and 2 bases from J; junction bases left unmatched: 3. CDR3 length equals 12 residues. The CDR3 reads CASGRGPYEQYF. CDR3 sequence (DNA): TGTGCCAGCGGGAGGGGCCCCTACGAGCAGTACTTC.

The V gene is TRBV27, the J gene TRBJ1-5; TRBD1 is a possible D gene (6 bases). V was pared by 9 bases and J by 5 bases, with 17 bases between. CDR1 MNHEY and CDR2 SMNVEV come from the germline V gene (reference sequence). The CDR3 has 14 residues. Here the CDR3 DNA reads TGTGCCAGTAAACAACAGGGTAGGGATCAGCCCCAGCATTTT. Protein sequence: CASKQQGRDQPQHF.

The CDR3 DNA is TGTGCCAGTTCGCCCCAGACGACATCGAGCTATGGCTACACCTTC. It codes for CASSPQTTSSYGYTF. The chain combines TRBV19 with TRBJ1-2; no reliable D call. Trimming stripped 8 bases from V and 4 bases from J, with 20 bases between. Per germline, CDR1 LNHDA and CDR2 SQIVND (reference sequence). The CDR3 spans 15 residues.

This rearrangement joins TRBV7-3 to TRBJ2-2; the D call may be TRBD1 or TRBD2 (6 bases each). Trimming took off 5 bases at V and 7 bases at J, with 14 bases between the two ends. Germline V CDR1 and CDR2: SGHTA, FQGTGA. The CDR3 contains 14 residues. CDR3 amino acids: CASSPWGASGELFF. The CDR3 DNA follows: TGTGCCAGCAGCCCCTGGGGGGCGAGCGGGGAGCTGTTTTTT. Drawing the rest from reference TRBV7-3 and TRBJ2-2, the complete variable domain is GAGVSQTPSNKVTEKGKYVELRCDPISGHTALYWYRQSLGQGPEFLIYFQGTGAADDSGLPNDRFFAVRPEGSVSTLKIQRTERGDSAVYLCASSPWGASGELFFGEGSRLTVL.

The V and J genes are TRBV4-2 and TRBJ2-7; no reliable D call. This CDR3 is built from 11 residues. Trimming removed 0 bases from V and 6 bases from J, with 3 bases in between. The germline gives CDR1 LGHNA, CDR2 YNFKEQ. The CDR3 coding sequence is TGTGCCAGCAGCCAAGAGTCCGAGCAGTACTTC. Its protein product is CASSQESEQYF.

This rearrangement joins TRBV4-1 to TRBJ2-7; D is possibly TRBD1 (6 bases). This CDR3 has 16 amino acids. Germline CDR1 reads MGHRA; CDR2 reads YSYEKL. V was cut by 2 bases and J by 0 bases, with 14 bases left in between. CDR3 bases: TGCGCCAGCAGCCAACATCCGGGACAATACTCCTACGAGCAGTACTTC. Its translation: CASSQHPGQYSYEQYF.

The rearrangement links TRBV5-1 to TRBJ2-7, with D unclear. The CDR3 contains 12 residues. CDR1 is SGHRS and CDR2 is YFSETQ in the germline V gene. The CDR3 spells CSRPPGSYEQYF. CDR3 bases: TGCTCCCGCCCGCCCGGGTCCTACGAGCAGTACTTC.

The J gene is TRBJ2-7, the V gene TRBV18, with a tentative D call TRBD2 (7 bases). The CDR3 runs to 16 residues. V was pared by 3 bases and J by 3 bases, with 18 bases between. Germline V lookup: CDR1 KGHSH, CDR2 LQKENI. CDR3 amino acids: CASSPTIMGGGYEQYF. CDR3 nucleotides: TGTGCCAGCTCACCCACAATAATGGGAGGGGGCTACGAGCAGTACTTC.

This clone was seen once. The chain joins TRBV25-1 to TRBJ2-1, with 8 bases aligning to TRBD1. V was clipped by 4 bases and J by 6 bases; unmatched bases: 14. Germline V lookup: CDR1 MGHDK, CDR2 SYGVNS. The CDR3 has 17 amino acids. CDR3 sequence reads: CASSGQHRDRRFNEQFF. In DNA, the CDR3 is TGTGCCAGCAGTGGCCAACACCGGGACAGGCGATTCAATGAGCAGTTCTTC.